Presented here are 21 T cell receptor beta chains from one specimen sequenced in a study of blood T cell repertoires in COVID-19. Using immunoSEQ multiplex PCR, the repertoire was profiled, and TCRdb retains in-frame clones only, with some absent. The sample holds over 200,000 clones; roughly nine tenths are singletons and the top ten take more than 5.5%. Input material: peripheral blood. These receptors came from a man between 60 and 75 years old who had recovered from COVID-19.

This chain joins TRBV2 and TRBJ2-5; 9 positions match TRBD2. This CDR3 contains 16 residues. The germline gives CDR1 SNHLY, CDR2 FYNNEI. J gave up 1 base and V 5 bases, and 8 bases lay outside the gene matches. The CDR3 loop reads CASSYEKRGAQETQYF. Written as DNA, the CDR3 is TGTGCCAGCAGTTACGAAAAGCGGGGGGCCCAAGAGACCCAGTACTTC.

The rearrangement links TRBV9 to TRBJ1-3; tentative D call: TRBD1 (6 bases). This CDR3 spans 16 amino acids. Germline V CDR1 and CDR2: SGDLS, YYNGEE. V lost 3 bases, J lost 0 bases, and 13 bases lay in between. CDR3 in DNA: TGTGCCAGCAGCGCCGACAGGTTAAGCTCTGGAAACACCATATATTTT. As protein: CASSADRLSSGNTIYF.

The V gene is TRBV12-5, the J gene TRBJ1-2; D remains unclear. V was pared by 1 base and J by 6 bases, with 12 bases between. The CDR3 consists of 14 residues. CDR1 and CDR2 from the germline V gene are LGHNT and FRNRAP. CDR3 residues: CASGLGEGLHGYTF. In DNA form, the CDR3 reads TGTGCTAGTGGTTTGGGAGAGGGCCTGCATGGCTACACCTTC.

This chain's CDR3 is CASSLSGPSTDTQYF. The CDR3 nucleotides are TGTGCCAGCAGCTTAAGCGGGCCTAGCACAGATACGCAGTATTTT. The genes are TRBV7-9 and TRBJ2-3, with D possibly being TRBD2 (6 bases). The CDR3 is 15 amino acids. Trimming pared 2 bases from V and 0 bases from J, leaving 9 bases between. Germline CDR1 reads SEHNR; CDR2 reads FQNEAQ (reference sequence).

This clone appeared a single time. This sequence joins TRBV2 and TRBJ2-7, with 11 bases matching TRBD2. The CDR3 has 19 residues. Germline V CDR1 and CDR2: SNHLY, FYNNEI. The V and J ends lost 7 bases and 5 bases, in that order; junction bases with no gene match: 22. The CDR3 DNA reads as TGTGCCAGCATTAAAGTACCGGGACTAGCGGCACAGTCTTTCCACGAGCAGTACTTC. This codes for CASIKVPGLAAQSFHEQYF. Variable domain in full (rest from reference TRBV2 and TRBJ2-7): EPEVTQTPSHQVTQMGQEVILRCVPISNHLYFYWYRQILGQKVEFLVSFYNNEISEKSEIFDDQFSVERPDGSNFTLKIRSTKLEDSAMYFCASIKVPGLAAQSFHEQYFGPGTRLTVT.

The chain employs TRBV5-8 and TRBJ2-3; D perhaps matches TRBD1 (7 bases). Germline V gene sequence: CDR1 SGHTS, CDR2 YDEGEE. V gave up 4 bases and J gave up 0 bases, with 12 bases separating them. The length of the CDR3 is 15 residues. The CDR3 sequence is CASSRGTASTDTQYF. The CDR3 DNA reads as TGTGCCAGCAGCCGGGGGACAGCTAGCACAGATACGCAGTATTTT.

V is TRBV18 and J is TRBJ2-1; 14 bases are a match to TRBD2. CDR1 is KGHSH and CDR2 is LQKENI in the germline V gene. The CDR3 contains 15 residues. After removal of 6 bases from V and 7 bases from J, the junction contained 5 bases not matched to a gene. As DNA, the CDR3 is TGTGCCAGCTCTCCGGGGACTAGCGGGGGAAATGAGCAGTTCTTC. Translated, it gives CASSPGTSGGNEQFF.

The V call is TRBV18, the J call TRBJ1-5, with unresolved D. The V end was cut by 3 bases, the J end by 5 bases, with 8 bases between. The V gene's germline CDR1 is KGHSH and CDR2 LQKENI. This CDR3 region has 13 residues. This CDR3 reads CASSPLIDQPQHF. The CDR3 nucleotides are TGTGCCAGCTCACCCCTAATAGATCAGCCCCAGCATTTT.

The chain joins TRBV5-4 to TRBJ2-5, with TRBD1 identical over 9 bases. The CDR3 sequence is 16 residues long. Germline loops: CDR1 SGHNT, CDR2 YYREEE (reference sequence). V shed 1 base, J shed 4 bases, and the junction held 8 bases outside the gene matches. This CDR3 is CASSLQGGTGTETQYF. The DNA for the CDR3 is TGTGCCAGCAGCTTGCAGGGAGGGACAGGGACAGAGACCCAGTACTTC.

This clone was detected only once. V is TRBV5-6 and J is TRBJ2-3, with 7 bases fitting TRBD2. V trimming: 4 bases; J trimming: 0 bases; junction bases outside the gene matches: 17. CDR1 is SGHDT and CDR2 is YYEEEE in the germline V gene. The CDR3 consists of 19 residues. The CDR3 here is CASSLKASLAALSTDTQYF. The CDR3, as DNA: TGTGCCAGCAGCCTTAAAGCCTCGCTAGCGGCCCTCAGCACAGATACGCAGTATTTT.

The rearrangement uses TRBV18 and TRBJ1-1; D ambiguous. Trimming took off 3 bases at V and 5 bases at J, with 7 bases between the two ends. The CDR3 is made up of 12 amino acids. Germline V gene lookup returns CDR1 KGHSH and CDR2 LQKENI. The CDR3 nucleotides are TGTGCCAGCTCACCGGGCCATACTGAAGCTTTCTTT. Its protein product is CASSPGHTEAFF.

This clone appeared a single time. The V call is TRBV3-1 (or the pseudogene TRBV3-2), the J call TRBJ1-4; D unresolved. Germline V gives CDR1 LGHDT, CDR2 YNNKEL (reference sequence). The length of the CDR3 is 13 residues. Trimming removed 1 base from V and 8 bases from J, with 8 bases in between. This chain's CDR3 is CASSQAGHEKLFF. The CDR3 nucleotides are TGTGCCAGCAGCCAAGCTGGGCACGAAAAACTGTTTTTT.

The genes are TRBV27 and TRBJ1-1, with TRBD1 identical over 8 bases. Germline trimming cut 4 bases from V and 4 bases from J; bases unmatched to any gene: 5. CDR3 length: 14 residues. The germline V gene has CDR1 MNHEY and CDR2 SMNVEV (reference sequence). The CDR3 sequence: CASSYPRGRTEAFF. The CDR3 nucleotides read TGTGCCAGCAGTTACCCCAGGGGGCGCACTGAAGCTTTCTTT.

The chain employs TRBV28 and TRBJ2-7; D might be TRBD2 (5 bases). V lost 11 bases and J lost 5, with 19 bases in between. CDR3 length: 13 residues. Germline V gives CDR1 MDHEN, CDR2 SYDVKM. The CDR3 DNA follows: TGTGCCCTGGCGGTTCCGGCTAGCCACGAGCAGTACTTC. Its translation: CALAVPASHEQYF. Drawing the rest from reference TRBV28 and TRBJ2-7, the complete variable domain is DVKVTQSSRYLVKRTGEKVFLECVQDMDHENMFWYRQDPGLGLRLIYFSYDVKMKEKGDIPEGYSVSREKKERFSLILESASTNQTSMYLCALAVPASHEQYFGPGTRLTVT.

CDR3 loop: CASSLRRSIQGALETQYF. The CDR3 coding sequence is TGTGCCAGCAGTTTACGTAGAAGTATACAGGGGGCGTTGGAGACCCAGTACTTC. The J gene is TRBJ2-5, the V gene TRBV27; 9 positions agree with TRBD1. This CDR3 is built from 18 residues. Per the germline V gene, CDR1 is MNHEY and CDR2 is SMNVEV (reference sequence). J lost 5 bases, V lost 2 bases, and 15 bases had no gene match.

This clone was recorded once. This chain connects TRBV27 to TRBJ2-2; 11 nucleotides line up with TRBD1. The CDR3 extends over 17 amino acids. Germline V CDR1 and CDR2: MNHEY, SMNVEV (reference sequence). J was trimmed by 5 bases and V by 7 bases; bases with no gene match: 12. CDR3 in amino acids: CASTHRGQGVRTGELFF. Written as DNA, the CDR3 is TGTGCCAGCACCCATAGGGGACAGGGGGTTAGAACCGGGGAGCTGTTTTTT.

This clone was counted a few times. V and J are TRBV5-1 and TRBJ2-1, with 10 bases matching TRBD2. The length of the CDR3 is 14 residues. Looked up from germline, CDR1 is SGHRS and CDR2 is YFSETQ. The ends lost 4 bases at V and 4 bases at J; junction bases unmatched: 2. The DNA of the CDR3 is TGCGCCAGCAGCCGGACTAGCGGTTACAATGAGCAGTTCTTC. Translated: CASSRTSGYNEQFF.

The rearrangement joins TRBV7-9 to TRBJ1-4; 9 bases match TRBD1. V dropped 3 bases and J dropped 7; count of bases not matched to a gene: 12. This CDR3 is built from 17 residues. The germline gives CDR1 SEHNR, CDR2 FQNEAQ (reference sequence). DNA for the CDR3: TGTGCCAGCAGCTTCCCCCTCACCGGGACAGGGACTGAAAAACTGTTTTTT. Amino acids: CASSFPLTGTGTEKLFF.

This rearrangement joins TRBV4-1 to TRBJ1-1; 8 nucleotides line up with TRBD1. The V gene end was trimmed by 4 bases and the J gene end by 2 bases; junction bases not matched to a gene: 9. Germline values: CDR1 MGHRA, CDR2 YSYEKL. This CDR3 has 16 residues. Written as DNA, the CDR3 is TGCGCCAGCAGCCGAATTCCGGGACAGGATAACACTGAAGCTTTCTTT. It codes for CASSRIPGQDNTEAFF.

This clone was seen once. The chain carries TRBV5-5 and TRBJ2-3, with a weak D call TRBD2 (6 bases). The CDR3 is made up of 14 amino acids. With 0 bases removed from V and 4 bases from J, the gap between germline ends came to 9 bases. Looked up from germline, CDR1 is SGHKS and CDR2 is YYEKEE (reference sequence). The CDR3 DNA sequence: TGTGCCAGCAGCTTGGAGGGACTTGCAGATACGCAGTATTTT. It is translated as CASSLEGLADTQYF. The full variable domain, with the rest looked up from reference TRBV5-5 and TRBJ2-3, is DAGVTQSPTHLIKTRGQQVTLRCSPISGHKSVSWYQQVLGQGPQFIFQYYEKEERGRGNFPDRFSARQFPNYSSELNVNALLLGDSALYLCASSLEGLADTQYFGPGTRLTVL.

J is TRBJ1-2 and V is TRBV6-6; TRBD1 matches at 9 bases. CDR3 size: 13 residues. The V gene end was trimmed by 11 bases and the J gene end by 5 bases; junction bases not matched to a gene: 9. CDR1 and CDR2 (germline): MNHNY, SVGAGI (reference sequence). The CDR3 here is CAGRTGVGYGYTF. DNA of the CDR3: TGTGCCGGCCGGACAGGGGTTGGGTATGGCTACACCTTC.